One and the same sample provided the 11 T cell receptor beta chains below, sequenced in a study of CD8+ T cells in alopecia areata (dated by TCRdb to 2016 to 2019). This sample's treatment or condition label indicates: oral pan-JAK inhibitor, 5-10 mg twice daily. Libraries were prepared through the immunoSEQ multiplex PCR assay. To provide template for TCR sequencing, every sample had RNA extracted and reverse transcribed into cDNA. This immuneACCESS table, as held by TCRdb, lists in-frame sequences with V and J called but not all clones. Of the missing ones, under half trace to an unresolved V gene in checked studies; the others have no known cause. The sample includes about 100,000 clones, with around 60% observed a single time. The ten largest clones represent over 15% of the sample. The material sequenced was CD8+ T cells sorted from blood, taken at approximately week 56, from a patient treated with tofacitinib. All receptors derive from a human donor with alopecia areata.

About this clone: Given a far larger clone just one base away, this is likely a sequencing read error. The CDR3 nucleotides read TGTGCCAGCAGTTACTCGGGTTGGGAGACCCAGTACTTC. Its translation is CASSYSGWETQYF. The chain joins TRBV6-5 to TRBJ2-7; D is unclear. The J call is in doubt because the DNA end fits TRBJ2-5 better. There are 13 residues in the CDR3. Per germline, CDR1 MNHEY and CDR2 SVGAGI.

The chain employs TRBV15 and TRBJ2-7; TRBD2 is a possible D gene (6 bases). The CDR3 has 13 residues. Germline loops: CDR1 LNHNV, CDR2 YYDKDF (reference sequence). Trimming pared 3 bases from V and 3 bases from J, leaving 9 bases between. CDR3 sequence reads: CATSSGRGYEQYF. In DNA, the CDR3 is TGTGCCACCAGCAGCGGGCGGGGCTACGAGCAGTACTTC.

The rearrangement uses TRBV15 and TRBJ1-6; no clear D. The germline V and J ends were trimmed by 3 bases and 7 bases, with 4 bases remaining between them. The CDR3 consists of 12 residues. Germline V gene lookup returns CDR1 LNHNV and CDR2 YYDKDF (reference sequence). In DNA form, the CDR3 reads TGTGCCACCAGCAGTTGGAATTCACCCCTCCACTTT. It specifies CATSSWNSPLHF.

This rearrangement joins TRBV19 to TRBJ1-2, with TRBD1 matching 8 bases. The CDR3 spans 15 residues. Trimming at V came to 5 bases and at J to 3 bases, leaving 8 bases not matched to a gene. Germline CDR1 and CDR2: LNHDA and SQIVND (reference sequence). CDR3: CASSPGAGGHYGYTF. DNA for the CDR3: TGTGCCAGTAGTCCCGGGGCAGGGGGCCACTATGGCTACACCTTC.

This sequence joins TRBV27 and TRBJ1-2; 8 nucleotides match TRBD1. CDR1 MNHEY and CDR2 SMNVEV come from the germline V gene (reference sequence). This CDR3 has 15 amino acids. J lost 7 bases, V lost 5 bases, and 12 bases had no gene match. CDR3 coding DNA: TGTGCCAGCAGTCCGAACCTCCAGGGGGCGGGTGGCTACACCTTC. Translating gives CASSPNLQGAGGYTF.

This clone was counted only a few times. The V call is TRBV14, the J call TRBJ2-2, with D perhaps TRBD1 (5 bases). The germline V and J ends were trimmed by 0 bases and 6 bases, with 26 bases remaining between them. CDR3 length: 20 residues. CDR1 and CDR2 from the germline V gene are SGHDN and FVKESK. This chain's CDR3 is CASSQDPWAWTSNRAGELFF. DNA for the CDR3: TGTGCCAGCAGCCAAGATCCTTGGGCGTGGACATCCAATCGAGCCGGGGAGCTGTTTTTT.

This clone was seen a few times. V is TRBV19 and J is TRBJ2-7; no definite D call. Germline CDR1 is LNHDA and CDR2 is SQIVND (reference sequence). V shed 3 bases and J shed 0 bases, with 6 bases lying between them. This CDR3 region has 13 residues. CDR3 protein: CASSMSSSYEQYF. The CDR3, as DNA: TGTGCCAGTAGTATGTCCTCCTCCTACGAGCAGTACTTC. The complete variable domain, with remaining parts taken from reference TRBV19 and TRBJ2-7, reads DGGITQSPKYLFRKEGQNVTLSCEQNLNHDAMYWYRQDPGQGLRLIYYSQIVNDFQKGDIAEGYSVSREKKESFPLTVTSAQKNPTAFYLCASSMSSSYEQYFGPGTRLTVT.

The gene calls are TRBV4-2 and TRBJ2-7, with 8 bases matching TRBD2. This CDR3 contains 16 residues. Trimming cost V 0 bases and J 1 base; bases outside gene matches: 5. From germline, CDR1 is LGHNA and CDR2 YNFKEQ. CDR3 sequence reads: CASSQDWVAGSYEQYF. Here the CDR3 DNA reads TGTGCCAGCAGCCAAGATTGGGTAGCGGGGTCCTACGAGCAGTACTTC.

V and J are TRBV6-5 and TRBJ2-1, with TRBD2 identical over 9 bases. Germline loops: CDR1 MNHEY, CDR2 SVGAGI. This CDR3 is built from 15 residues. With 7 bases clipped from V and 4 bases from J, the junction kept 8 bases outside the gene matches. The CDR3 region is CASTSRAGGYNEQFF. The CDR3 DNA reads as TGTGCCAGCACGAGTAGAGCGGGGGGTTACAATGAGCAGTTCTTC.

This clone appeared a single time. The J gene is TRBJ2-5, the V gene TRBV5-1, with a weak D call TRBD1 (5 bases). Between the trimmed V and J ends, which lost 2 bases and 2 bases, there was a span of 10 bases. The germline gives CDR1 SGHRS, CDR2 YFSETQ. This CDR3 comprises 14 residues. The CDR3 reads CASSLLTEQETQYF. The CDR3 DNA follows: TGCGCCAGCAGCTTATTGACAGAACAAGAGACCCAGTACTTC.

The table lists this clone with a few counts. This sequence joins TRBV29-1 and TRBJ1-1; D gene ambiguous. Germline CDR1 and CDR2: SQVTM and ANQGSEA. This CDR3 comprises 11 residues. The V gene lost 6 bases and the J gene lost 0 bases, with 5 bases spanning the gap. The DNA for the CDR3 is TGCAGCGTGGTTCTGAACACTGAAGCTTTCTTT. Protein: CSVVLNTEAFF.